The rows below give T cell receptor beta chains drawn from one sample of a study of blood T cell repertoires in COVID-19. Sequenced by immunoSEQ multiplex PCR; TCRdb stores in-frame clones only, minus some. The repertoire holds some 230,000 clones, with 80% to 85% as singletons. Input material: peripheral blood. These receptors were taken from a woman in her twenties or thirties who had recovered from COVID-19. Both conserved end residues are part of each CDR3. The D gene is left open where the match is weak. Clone size, where shown, is once, few, many, or a class for clones that have expanded.

d_gene	v_gene	abundance	j_gene	CDR3aa	CDR3nt
TRBD1	TRBV24-1	.	TRBJ2-7	CATSDSSGDRRYEQYF	TGTGCCACCAGTGATTCTTCAGGGGACAGGAGATACGAGCAGTACTTC
.	TRBV9	.	TRBJ2-5	CASSPFSQETQYF	TGTGCCAGCAGCCCTTTTTCCCAAGAGACCCAGTACTTC
TRBD2	TRBV11-2	few	TRBJ2-7	CASSPRTGLAGAWEQYF	TGTGCCAGCAGCCCTAGAACCGGACTAGCGGGAGCTTGGGAGCAGTACTTC
TRBD1	TRBV7-3	.	TRBJ1-6	CASSPGQGDSPLHF	TGTGCCAGCAGCCCCGGACAGGGGGATTCACCCCTCCACTTT
.	TRBV19	.	TRBJ2-7	CASSIGASLSYEQYF	TGTGCCAGTAGTATCGGAGCCAGTCTCTCCTACGAGCAGTACTTC
TRBD1	TRBV28	.	TRBJ1-5	CASSLGTGGGSNQPQHF	TGTGCCAGCAGTTTAGGGACAGGGGGAGGTAGCAATCAGCCCCAGCATTTT
.	TRBV24-1	.	TRBJ2-2	CATSGRGGGELFF	TGTGCCACCAGTGGGCGAGGGGGCGGGGAGCTGTTTTTT
.	TRBV19	.	TRBJ2-1	CASSIWGLYNEQFF	TGTGCCAGTAGTATCTGGGGCCTTTACAATGAGCAGTTCTTC
TRBD1	TRBV9	many	TRBJ1-4	CASSDGTGSEKLFF	TGTGCCAGCAGCGACGGGACAGGGAGCGAAAAACTGTTTTTT
TRBD1	TRBV7-2	.	TRBJ2-7	CASSLDRGAHEQYF	TGTGCCAGCAGCTTAGACAGGGGTGCCCACGAGCAGTACTTC
.	TRBV7-9	.	TRBJ2-5	CASSRARETQYF	TGTGCCAGCAGCCGTGCGCGGGAGACCCAGTACTTC
.	TRBV10-3	.	TRBJ1-2	CAISESAGTLNYGYTF	TGTGCCATCAGTGAGTCTGCAGGCACTTTAAACTATGGCTACACCTTC
.	TRBV19	.	TRBJ1-1	CASSVPGLGTEAFF	TGTGCCAGTAGTGTGCCAGGGTTAGGCACTGAAGCTTTCTTT
.	TRBV5-4	once	TRBJ2-5	CASSPTGVGETQYF	TGTGCCAGCAGCCCGACAGGAGTTGGAGAGACCCAGTACTTC
.	TRBV25-1	.	TRBJ1-4	CASSFGRGLYEKLFF	TGTGCCAGCAGTTTCGGGCGGGGTCTTTATGAAAAACTGTTTTTT
.	TRBV9	.	TRBJ1-1	CASSVDPGKTEAFF	TGTGCCAGCAGCGTAGATCCAGGGAAGACTGAAGCTTTCTTT